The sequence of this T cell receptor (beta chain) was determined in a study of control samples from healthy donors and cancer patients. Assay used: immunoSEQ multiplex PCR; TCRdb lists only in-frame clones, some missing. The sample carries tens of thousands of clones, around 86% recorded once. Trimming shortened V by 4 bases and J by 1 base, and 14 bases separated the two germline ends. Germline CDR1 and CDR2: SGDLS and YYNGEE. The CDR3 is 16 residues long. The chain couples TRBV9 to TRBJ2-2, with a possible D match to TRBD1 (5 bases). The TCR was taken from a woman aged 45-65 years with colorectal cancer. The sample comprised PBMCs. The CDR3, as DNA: TGTGCCAGCAGCCCCCACGGTCAGGGGAACACCGGGGAGCTGTTTTTT. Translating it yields CASSPHGQGNTGELFF.